This is a list of T cell receptor beta chains from one sample in a study of blood T cell repertoires in COVID-19. Libraries were prepared by immunoSEQ multiplex PCR; TCRdb keeps only in-frame clonotypes and omits some of them. The table has around 25,000 clones, 81% seen once. Sequences were obtained from peripheral blood. These receptors came from a man between 65 and 85 years old with acute or convalescent COVID-19. CDR3s include the opening cysteine and the closing phenylalanine or tryptophan. A D gene is named only where the DNA matches it firmly. A clone size is listed for some rows: how often the clone was seen (once, few, many), or a class if it is expanded.

>-|TRBV10-3|-|TRBJ2-1
TGTGCCATCAGTGATTCGGGGGACCTTATGAATGAGCAGTTCTTC
CAISDSGDLMNEQFF
>-|TRBV27|-|TRBJ2-1
TGTGCCAGCAGCCCTTCAAGAGGGTACAATGAGCAGTTCTTC
CASSPSRGYNEQFF
>-|TRBV6-5|-|TRBJ1-6
TGTGCCAGCAGGGCCACAGGGCCTCTTCGGTCACCCCTCCACTTT
CASRATGPLRSPLHF
>TRBD1|TRBV5-1|-|TRBJ1-6
TGCGCCAGCAGGGCCGGGACAGAAAATTCACCCCTCCACTTT
CASRAGTENSPLHF
>-|TRBV7-9|-|TRBJ1-3
TGTGCCAGCAGCTTCACAGGGTCTGGAAACACCATATATTTT
CASSFTGSGNTIYF
>TRBD2|TRBV11-2|-|TRBJ2-3
TGTGCCAGCAGCCACATAGCGGGGAAGAGAGATACGCAGTATTTT
CASSHIAGKRDTQYF
>TRBD1|TRBV9|few|TRBJ2-2
TGTGCCAGCAGCGTAGGACAGGGTACCGGGGAGCTGTTTTTT
CASSVGQGTGELFF
>-|TRBV9|few|TRBJ1-3
TGTGCCAGCAGCCCCCCACGGGCTGGAAACACCATATATTTT
CASSPPRAGNTIYF
>-|TRBV2|-|TRBJ1-6
TGTGCCAGCAGTTCCGATTCACCCCTCCACTTT
CASSSDSPLHF
>TRBD1|TRBV3-1/TRBV3-2|-|TRBJ1-2
TGTGCCAGCAGCCGAGGGACAGGGCAGGTCGGCAACACCTTC
CASSRGTGQVGNTF
>TRBD1|TRBV7-2|-|TRBJ1-1
TGTGCCAGCAGCGCGGGACAGTCGAACACTGAAGCTTTCTTT
CASSAGQSNTEAFF
>TRBD1|TRBV29-1|few|TRBJ1-1
TGCAGCGTTGTTCCAGGACAGGCGCTCAACACTGAAGCTTTCTTT
CSVVPGQALNTEAFF
>-|TRBV5-1|-|TRBJ2-1
TGCGCCAGCAGCCAGAGACAGGTACTGTACAATGAGCAGTTCTTC
CASSQRQVLYNEQFF
>TRBD1|TRBV11-3|once|TRBJ2-1
TGTGCCAGCAGCCCTGGACAGGGGGGGGTCAATGAGCAGTTCTTC
CASSPGQGGVNEQFF
>TRBD2|TRBV5-8|-|TRBJ2-1
TGTGCCAGCAGCGGCCCTTGGAGCGGGAGTTACAATGAGCAGTTCTTC
CASSGPWSGSYNEQFF
>TRBD2|TRBV19|-|TRBJ2-3
TGTGCCAGTAGCAGACTAGCGGGGGCCGGCACAGATACGCAGTATTTT
CASSRLAGAGTDTQYF
>-|TRBV7-9|-|TRBJ1-3
TGTGCCAGCAGCTTTAGTCTACTCTCTGGAAACACCATATATTTT
CASSFSLLSGNTIYF
>-|TRBV5-1|-|TRBJ2-7
TGCGCCAGCAGCTCCCCAGGGAACTGGTACGAGCAGTACTTC
CASSSPGNWYEQYF
>-|TRBV19|-|TRBJ2-3
TGTGCCAGTAGTCGGTCCTTCAGGGATACGCAGTATTTT
CASSRSFRDTQYF
>TRBD1|TRBV6-5|-|TRBJ1-6
TGTGCCAGCATAGACCCCACAGGGGGGCGGCCCCTCCACTTT
CASIDPTGGRPLHF
>TRBD2|TRBV7-2|-|TRBJ2-7
TGTGCCAGCAGCCTTAGGGCTAGCGGACCCTCCTACGAGCAGTACTTC
CASSLRASGPSYEQYF
>TRBD1|TRBV5-1|-|TRBJ2-5
TGCGCCAGCAGCCCCAGGACAGGGGGCGGAGAGACCCAGTACTTC
CASSPRTGGGETQYF
>TRBD1|TRBV6-6|-|TRBJ2-5
TGTGCCAGCATTAAAGCCGGGACAGACGGGACCCAGTACTTC
CASIKAGTDGTQYF
>TRBD2|TRBV27|-|TRBJ2-7
TGTGCCAGCAGTTCAAAGCGGGAGGGAGAGCAGTACTTC
CASSSKREGEQYF
>-|TRBV10-3|-|TRBJ1-2
TGTGCCATCAGTTCGGACTCGGTAAGAGGCTACACCTTC
CAISSDSVRGYTF
>-|TRBV14|once|TRBJ1-1
TGTGCCAGCAGCCAGGCCCATAGGGGGAACACTGAAGCTTTCTTT
CASSQAHRGNTEAFF
>TRBD2|TRBV14|-|TRBJ2-3
TGTGCCAGCAGCCAAACGGGAGGGAGCACAGATACGCAGTATTTT
CASSQTGGSTDTQYF
>TRBD1|TRBV28|-|TRBJ1-2
TGTGCCAGCGGCGCCCTCGACAGGGGAAACGATGGCTACACCTTC
CASGALDRGNDGYTF
>-|TRBV4-1|once|TRBJ2-4
TGCGCCAGCAGCCAAGATGCGTTTCAGTACTTC
CASSQDAFQYF
>-|TRBV9|-|TRBJ2-1
TGTGCCAGCAGCGTAGCTACTTGGGGTGAGGACAGCTCCTACAATGAGCAGTTCTTC
CASSVATWGEDSSYNEQFF
>-|TRBV29-1|-|TRBJ2-3
TGCAGCGTGCCCACAGCCTCGGATACGCAGTATTTT
CSVPTASDTQYF
>-|TRBV12-3/TRBV12-4|-|TRBJ1-2
TGTGCCAGCTCGGGACTGATCTATGGCTACACCTTC
CASSGLIYGYTF
>TRBD1|TRBV7-9|-|TRBJ1-6
TGTGCCAGCAGCTCCCGGGCCACAGGGGGCCATAATTCACCCCTCCACTTT
CASSSRATGGHNSPLHF
>-|TRBV5-1|-|TRBJ2-3
TGCGCCAGCAGCTTTAAAGGGGGTCCCGTATCCACAGATACGCAGTATTTT
CASSFKGGPVSTDTQYF
>-|TRBV9|-|TRBJ1-2
TGTGCCAGCAGCCCCGCCGCAAGGGGGAATAACTATGGCTACACCTTC
CASSPAARGNNYGYTF
>-|TRBV27|-|TRBJ1-1
TGTGCCAGCAGTTTATTGGGAGGGAGGACTGAAGCTTTCTTT
CASSLLGGRTEAFF
>TRBD2|TRBV24-1|-|TRBJ2-1
TGTGCCACCGGACTAGCGGGGGGGCGGGATGAGCAGTTCTTC
CATGLAGGRDEQFF
>-|TRBV30|-|TRBJ1-2
TGTGCCTGGAGTGTACGAATGGGGCTCGATGGCTACACCTTC
CAWSVRMGLDGYTF
>-|TRBV4-3|-|TRBJ2-3
TGCGCCAGCAGCCAGGCCTCGGGGGGCCCGGATACGCAGTATTTT
CASSQASGGPDTQYF
>-|TRBV7-2|-|TRBJ1-3
TGTGCCAGCAGCTTCACTGGAAACACCATATATTTT
CASSFTGNTIYF
>TRBD2|TRBV25-1|-|TRBJ2-1
TGTGCCAGCAGTCCTAGAGGGACTAGCGGGCCGTACAATGAGCAGTTCTTC
CASSPRGTSGPYNEQFF
>-|TRBV7-9|-|TRBJ2-5
TGTGCCAGCTCCTCAGGGGGGACGCAAGAGACCCAGTACTTC
CASSSGGTQETQYF
>-|TRBV3-1/TRBV3-2|-|TRBJ2-7
TGTGCCAGCAGCCAAAGGGGTGGGGAGCAGTACTTC
CASSQRGGEQYF
>TRBD2|TRBV27|-|TRBJ2-7
TGTGCCAGCAGTTCGGGAGGGCACCGGGACGAGCAGTACTTC
CASSSGGHRDEQYF
>-|TRBV7-2|-|TRBJ1-6
TGTGCCAGCAGCTTAGACTCTAGTGACCTCCACTTT
CASSLDSSDLHF
>-|TRBV6-5|-|TRBJ1-6
TGTGCCAGCAGTTACGTCCGGGGTGGAAATTCACCCCTCCACTTT
CASSYVRGGNSPLHF
>TRBD1|TRBV2|-|TRBJ1-6
TGTGCCAGCAGTGAACGTTTGGACAGGACGGGGTCACCCCTCCACTTT
CASSERLDRTGSPLHF
>TRBD1|TRBV11-1|-|TRBJ1-4
TGTGCCAGCAGCCGATCCGGGACAGTAAATGAAAAACTGTTTTTT
CASSRSGTVNEKLFF